This TCR beta chain was identified in a study of PD-L1 blockade in urothelial cancer. TCRdb's copy holds only in-frame clones and misses some; the assay was immunoSEQ multiplex PCR. The table records tens of thousands of clones, about nine tenths of them present only once. The time point is: peripheral blood 6 weeks after treatment start. This specimen was PBMCs, taken around atezolizumab (anti-PD-L1) treatment. This clonotype was sampled from a man aged 60-69 years with urothelial cancer.

The CDR3 nucleotides are TGTGCCAGCAGCTTCCGGGGGTTCAATGAGCAGTTCTTC. Its protein product is CASSFRGFNEQFF. The chain recombines TRBV7-2 with TRBJ2-1; the D gene is possibly TRBD2 (6 bases). Germline V gives CDR1 SGHTA, CDR2 FQGNSA. The V end lost 3 bases, the J end lost 6 bases, and 9 bases lay between the germline ends. The CDR3 has 13 residues. The variable domain in full, with the rest retrieved from reference TRBV7-2 and TRBJ2-1, is GAGVSQSPSNKVTEKGKDVELRCDPISGHTALYWYRQSLGQGLEFLIYFQGNSAPDKSGLPSDRFSAERTGGSVSTLTIQRTQQEDSAVYLCASSFRGFNEQFFGPGTRLTVL.